These 4 T cell receptor beta chains share one sample of origin, sequenced in a study of PD-1 blockade in mismatch repair-deficient tumors. Antigens for these TCRs are unknown. Clones were sequenced by immunoSEQ multiplex PCR, and TCRdb holds only the in-frame ones, with some missing. The profile shows about 14,000 clones, around four fifths of them singletons. Indicated time point: approximately 10-day in vitro stimulation with candidate neoantigen peptide 4. The sequencing used cells cultured in vitro, collected from a patient treated with pembrolizumab. The receptors were sampled from an adult with mismatch repair-deficient cancer.

Only one count was recorded for this clone. The chain couples TRBV2 to TRBJ1-1; 9 nucleotides line up with TRBD1. Unmatched junction bases numbered 4, after V lost 6 bases and J lost 2 bases. CDR3 size: 14 residues. The V gene's germline CDR1 is SNHLY and CDR2 FYNNEI. CDR3 loop: CASSQTGGNTEAFF. CDR3 nucleotides: TGTGCCAGCAGCCAGACAGGGGGAAACACTGAAGCTTTCTTT.

The chain employs TRBV4-1 and TRBJ2-7; TRBD2 aligns across 14 bases. V trimming: 1 base; J trimming: 6 bases; junction bases outside the gene matches: 11. Germline CDR1 is MGHRA and CDR2 is YSYEKL. The CDR3 totals 18 residues. The CDR3 protein is CASSQGHQGTSGSPEQYF. The CDR3 coding sequence is TGCGCCAGCAGCCAAGGGCATCAAGGGACTAGCGGGAGTCCCGAGCAGTACTTC.

There are a few counts of this clone. The chain couples TRBV7-2 to TRBJ2-7; TRBD2 matches 7 bases. V lost 7 bases to trimming and J lost 4 bases; unmatched junction nucleotides: 13. The V gene's germline CDR1 is SGHTA and CDR2 FQGNSA. The CDR3 consists of 15 residues. This CDR3 is CASTRKAGADYEQYF. The CDR3 nucleotides are TGTGCCAGCACCCGAAAGGCGGGAGCAGATTACGAGCAGTACTTC.

The chain uses TRBV7-3 and TRBJ2-7; TRBD1 matches 7 bases. The germline V gene encodes CDR1 SGHTA and CDR2 FQGTGA. V dropped 4 bases and J dropped 4; count of bases not matched to a gene: 10. The CDR3 totals 15 residues. CDR3 bases: TGTGCCAGCAGCTGGACAGGACCAGGTGGTTACGAGCAGTACTTC. Translating it yields CASSWTGPGGYEQYF.